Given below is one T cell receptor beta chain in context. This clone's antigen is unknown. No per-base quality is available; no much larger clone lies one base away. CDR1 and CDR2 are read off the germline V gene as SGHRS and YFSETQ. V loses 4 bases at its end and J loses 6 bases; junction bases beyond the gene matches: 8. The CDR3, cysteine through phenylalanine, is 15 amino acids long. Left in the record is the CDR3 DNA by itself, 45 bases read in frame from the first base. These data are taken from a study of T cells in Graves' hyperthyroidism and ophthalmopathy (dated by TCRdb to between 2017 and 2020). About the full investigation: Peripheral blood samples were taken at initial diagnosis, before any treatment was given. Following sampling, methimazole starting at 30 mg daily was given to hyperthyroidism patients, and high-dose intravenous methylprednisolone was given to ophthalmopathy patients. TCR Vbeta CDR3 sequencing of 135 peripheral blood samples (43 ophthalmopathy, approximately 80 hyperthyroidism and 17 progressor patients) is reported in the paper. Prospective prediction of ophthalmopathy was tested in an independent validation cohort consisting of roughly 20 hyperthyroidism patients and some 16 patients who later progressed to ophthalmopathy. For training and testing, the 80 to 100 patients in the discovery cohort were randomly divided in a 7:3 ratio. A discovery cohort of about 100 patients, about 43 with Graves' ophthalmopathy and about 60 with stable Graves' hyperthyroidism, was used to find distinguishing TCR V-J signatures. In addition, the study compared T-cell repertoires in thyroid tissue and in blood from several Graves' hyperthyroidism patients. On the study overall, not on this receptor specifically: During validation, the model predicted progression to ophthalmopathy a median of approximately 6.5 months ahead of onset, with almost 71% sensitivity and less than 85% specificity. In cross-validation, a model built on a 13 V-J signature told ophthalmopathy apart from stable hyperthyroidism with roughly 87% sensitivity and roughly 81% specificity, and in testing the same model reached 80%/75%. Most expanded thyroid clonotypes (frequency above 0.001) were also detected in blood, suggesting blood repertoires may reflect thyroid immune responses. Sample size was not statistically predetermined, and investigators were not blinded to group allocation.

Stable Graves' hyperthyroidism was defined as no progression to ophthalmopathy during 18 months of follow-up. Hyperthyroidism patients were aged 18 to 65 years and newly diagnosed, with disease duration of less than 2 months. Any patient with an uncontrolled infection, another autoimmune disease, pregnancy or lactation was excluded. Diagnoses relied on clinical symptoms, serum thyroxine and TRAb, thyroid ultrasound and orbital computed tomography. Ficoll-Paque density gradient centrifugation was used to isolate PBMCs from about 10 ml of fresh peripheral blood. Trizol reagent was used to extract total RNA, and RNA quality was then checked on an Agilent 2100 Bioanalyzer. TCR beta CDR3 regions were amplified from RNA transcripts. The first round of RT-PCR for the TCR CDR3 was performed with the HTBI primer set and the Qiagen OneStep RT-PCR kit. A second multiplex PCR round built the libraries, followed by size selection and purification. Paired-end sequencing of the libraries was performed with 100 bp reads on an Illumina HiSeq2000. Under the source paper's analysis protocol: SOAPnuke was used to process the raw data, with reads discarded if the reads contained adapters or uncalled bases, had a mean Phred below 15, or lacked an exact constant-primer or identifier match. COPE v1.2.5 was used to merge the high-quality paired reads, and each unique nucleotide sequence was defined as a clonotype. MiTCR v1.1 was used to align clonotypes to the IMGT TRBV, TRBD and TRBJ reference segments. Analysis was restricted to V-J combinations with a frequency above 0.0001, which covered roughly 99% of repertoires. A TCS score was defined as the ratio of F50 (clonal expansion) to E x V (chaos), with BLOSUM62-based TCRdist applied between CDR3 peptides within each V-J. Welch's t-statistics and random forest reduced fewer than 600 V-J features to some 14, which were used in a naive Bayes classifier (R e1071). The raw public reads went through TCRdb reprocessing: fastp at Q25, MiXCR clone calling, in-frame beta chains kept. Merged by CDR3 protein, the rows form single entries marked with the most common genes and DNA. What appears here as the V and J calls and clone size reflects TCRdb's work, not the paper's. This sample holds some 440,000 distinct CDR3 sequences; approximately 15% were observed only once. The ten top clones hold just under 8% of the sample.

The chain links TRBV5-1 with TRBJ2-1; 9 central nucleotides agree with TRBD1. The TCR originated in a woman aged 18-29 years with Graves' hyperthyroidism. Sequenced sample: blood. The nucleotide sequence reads TGCGCCAGCAGCCGGGGACAGGGTTTCGGCAATGAGCAGTTCTTC. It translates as CASSRGQGFGNEQFF.